This T cell receptor (beta chain) derives from a study of human T cells and chemical hapten exposure. Study-wide context: Sensitizing treatment utilized 2% DPC over a roughly 2 cm by roughly 2 cm portion of upper inner arm skin.

This clonotype was found many times. The time point: patch test 1, 2 weeks after DPC sensitization. Treatment reported: therapeutic diphenylcyclopropenone sensitization with weekly scalp DPC. The CDR3 sequence is 20 residues long. V shed 3 bases and J 1 base; nucleotides not matched to a gene: 20. CDR1 DFQATT and CDR2 SNEGSKA come from the germline V gene (reference sequence). MiXCR, applied by TCRdb to the RACE reads, yields one record per CDR3 protein. The sample gives approximately 340,000 distinct CDR3 sequences, around 6.9% of which show up once; around 8.2% is in the top ten. The J gene is TRBJ2-7, the V gene TRBV20-1; 11 bases are shared with TRBD1. The sample in question was whole blood, obtained in connection with sensitization to the hapten diphenylcyclopropenone (DPC). The source of this sequence is a woman younger than 35 with alopecia areata. Some clones in this sample may be carry-over from other donors' samples. CDR3 loop: CSASSRPGQGGHTLSYEQYF. The CDR3 DNA is TGCAGTGCTAGTTCTCGGCCGGGACAGGGGGGCCATACGTTATCCTACGAGCAGTACTTC.